This TCR beta chain originates from a study of cytomegalovirus exposure and HLA in healthy donors. Overall study results and limits: Most TCR sequences were seen very rarely across donors, but some public TCRs occurred in many. The tendency of first-cohort TCR clusters to co-occur in the roughly 110 validation repertoires was the finding of a later analysis.

Germline-derived CDR1 and CDR2 are MNHEY and SVGAGI. The CDR3 loop spans 16 amino acids. V shed 2 bases and J 6 bases; nucleotides not matched to a gene: 8. As for this clone: The antigen remains undetermined.

The protocol was immunoSEQ multiplex PCR, while the TCRdb copy is restricted to in-frame clones and leaves out a portion. The repertoire has some 67,000 clones, 85% to 95% of them found once; the top ten carry under 1.3%. This chain links TRBV6-5 with TRBJ2-3; 10 positions agree with TRBD2. The sequencing input was PBMCs. The TCR sequence derives from a woman aged 18-29 years in good health and CMV-seronegative. The DNA of the CDR3 is TGTGCCAGCAGTTACGCAAGCGGGAGGGCCGGGGATACGCAGTATTTT. Translation gives CASSYASGRAGDTQYF.